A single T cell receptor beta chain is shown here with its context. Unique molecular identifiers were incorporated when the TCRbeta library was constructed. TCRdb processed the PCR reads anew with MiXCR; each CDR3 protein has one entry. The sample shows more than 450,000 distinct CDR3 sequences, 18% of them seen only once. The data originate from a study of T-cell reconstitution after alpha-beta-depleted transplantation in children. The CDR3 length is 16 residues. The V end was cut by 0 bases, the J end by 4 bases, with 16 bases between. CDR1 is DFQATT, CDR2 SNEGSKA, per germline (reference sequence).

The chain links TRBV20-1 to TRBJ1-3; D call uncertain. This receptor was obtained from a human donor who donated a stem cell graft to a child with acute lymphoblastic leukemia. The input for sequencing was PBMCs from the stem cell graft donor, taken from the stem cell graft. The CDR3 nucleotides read TGCAGTGCTAGAGATCCGGCAGCGGCATCCGGAAACACCATATATTTT. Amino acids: CSARDPAAASGNTIYF.